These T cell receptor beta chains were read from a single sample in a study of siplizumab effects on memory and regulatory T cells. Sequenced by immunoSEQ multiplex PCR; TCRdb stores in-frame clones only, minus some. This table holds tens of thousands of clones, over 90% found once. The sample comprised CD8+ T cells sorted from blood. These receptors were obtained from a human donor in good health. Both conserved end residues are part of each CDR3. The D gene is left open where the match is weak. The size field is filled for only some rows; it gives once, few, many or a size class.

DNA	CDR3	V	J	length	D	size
TGTGCCAGCAGCCTAGGGGGGGCGGCCAATCAGCCCCAGCATTTT	CASSLGGAANQPQHF	TRBV13	TRBJ1-5	15	NA	NA
TGTGCCAGCAGTTTACCCAGTCCGCCACAGGGGTTCGCCGGGGAGCTGTTTTTT	CASSLPSPPQGFAGELFF	TRBV27	TRBJ2-2	18	TRBD1	NA
TGCAGCGGCAAGCGTCGGGAGACCCAGTACTTC	CSGKRRETQYF	TRBV29-1	TRBJ2-5	11	NA	NA
TGTGCCAGCAGCTTAAAGACGTTTGAGCAGTTCTTC	CASSLKTFEQFF	TRBV7-9	TRBJ2-1	12	NA	NA
TGTGCCAGCAGCTCAGGGACAGGGTCCGAGCAGTACTTC	CASSSGTGSEQYF	TRBV7-9	TRBJ2-7	13	TRBD1	NA
TGTGCCAGCAGCGGGCGGAGGGGAAACGACTATGGCTACACCTTC	CASSGRRGNDYGYTF	TRBV7-9	TRBJ1-2	15	NA	NA
TGTGCCAGCAGCTTATCGTCTAGCGGGGACACTAGCACAGATACGCAGTATTTT	CASSLSSSGDTSTDTQYF	TRBV11-3	TRBJ2-3	18	TRBD2	NA
TGTGCCACCCCCAAGGGCGAGACCCAGTACTTC	CATPKGETQYF	TRBV25-1	TRBJ2-5	11	NA	NA
TGTGCCAGCCTTGACAGGGATGAAAAACTGTTTTTT	CASLDRDEKLFF	TRBV7-9	TRBJ1-4	12	TRBD1	few
TGTGCCAGCAGAACTAGTTACAATGAGCAGTTCTTC	CASRTSYNEQFF	TRBV6-1	TRBJ2-1	12	NA	NA
TGCAGCGTTGAAGCCCCGACAGATACCACCGGGGAGCTGTTTTTT	CSVEAPTDTTGELFF	TRBV29-1	TRBJ2-2	15	NA	NA
TGCGCCAGCAGCTTGGAACGGGAGGGCACAGATACGCAGTATTTT	CASSLEREGTDTQYF	TRBV5-1	TRBJ2-3	15	TRBD2	NA
TGTGCCAGCAGCTTGCCAGGGATAAAAGAGACCCAGTACTTC	CASSLPGIKETQYF	TRBV5-4	TRBJ2-5	14	NA	NA
TGTGCCAGCAGCTTACGGACAGGGAGCAAGGAGACCCAGTACTTC	CASSLRTGSKETQYF	TRBV7-7	TRBJ2-5	15	TRBD1	NA
TGTGCCACCACCCGGGACAGTTACGAGCAGTACTTC	CATTRDSYEQYF	TRBV5-4	TRBJ2-7	12	TRBD1	NA
TGTGCCAGCAGGACAGGGAGTTACGCAGATACGCAGTATTTT	CASRTGSYADTQYF	TRBV2	TRBJ2-3	14	TRBD1	NA
TGTGCCAGTATCGCACAGGGTAGATCTTTCTTT	CASIAQGRSFF	TRBV19	TRBJ1-1	11	NA	NA
TGTGCCAGCAGGGAACAGCCGAACACCGGGGAGCTGTTTTTT	CASREQPNTGELFF	TRBV2	TRBJ2-2	14	NA	once
TGCGCCAGCAGCCTCCGGACTAGCGGGGGAACAGATACGCAGTATTTT	CASSLRTSGGTDTQYF	TRBV4-1	TRBJ2-3	16	TRBD2	NA
TGTGCCAGCAGGCAAGGGGGCGCCAAAAACATTCAGTACTTC	CASRQGGAKNIQYF	TRBV27	TRBJ2-4	14	TRBD1	once
TGTGCCAGCAGTGGAACTAGCGGGAGCTTCGATGAGCAGTTCTTC	CASSGTSGSFDEQFF	TRBV6-1	TRBJ2-1	15	TRBD2	NA
TGTGCCAGCAGCTCCGGGACAGGGGGTGAGCAGTACTTC	CASSSGTGGEQYF	TRBV2	TRBJ2-7	13	TRBD1	NA
TGTGCCAGCGGGGAGTACGAGCAGTACTTC	CASGEYEQYF	TRBV6-6	TRBJ2-7	10	NA	NA
TGTGCCAGCAGTGAGCATCAACCGGGACCCGGGTTGACAGATACGCAGTATTTT	CASSEHQPGPGLTDTQYF	TRBV6-1	TRBJ2-3	18	NA	NA
TGTGCCACCTCCTGGACAGGGGCTCTTGAGCAGTTCTTC	CATSWTGALEQFF	TRBV19	TRBJ2-1	13	TRBD1	NA
TGTGCCAGCAGCGTGGCAGAGGGTATGGACACTGAAGCTTTCTTT	CASSVAEGMDTEAFF	TRBV9	TRBJ1-1	15	NA	NA
TGTGCCAGCAGCTCCCGGGACAGGGGAGTCGAGCAGTTCTTC	CASSSRDRGVEQFF	TRBV11-3	TRBJ2-1	14	TRBD1	NA
TGTGCCAGCAGCGTTGAGAGCGGATCATCCTACGAGCAGTACTTC	CASSVESGSSYEQYF	TRBV9	TRBJ2-7	15	NA	NA
TGTGCCAGTAGTATAGTGGAGACAGGGTACGACGAGCAGTACTTC	CASSIVETGYDEQYF	TRBV19	TRBJ2-7	15	TRBD1	NA
TGTGCCAGCAGCTTAGCGGACAATGAGCAGTTCTTC	CASSLADNEQFF	TRBV7-6	TRBJ2-1	12	NA	NA
TGTGCCAGCAGCGGCGCACCCGGGCAGCCCCAGCATTTT	CASSGAPGQPQHF	TRBV7-6	TRBJ1-5	13	NA	NA
TGTGCCAGCAGCAATTCCTACGAGCAGTACTTC	CASSNSYEQYF	TRBV7-9	TRBJ2-7	11	NA	NA
TGTGCCAGCAGCTTAACAGACCCTGAAGCTTTCTTT	CASSLTDPEAFF	TRBV7-9	TRBJ1-1	12	NA	NA
TGTGCCAGCAGTACAACTAGCGGCTACGAGCAGTACTTC	CASSTTSGYEQYF	TRBV6-5	TRBJ2-7	13	TRBD2	NA
TGTGCCACCAGCAAAACCGGGACTAGCGGGGAGGGGCACGGGGAGCTGTTTTTT	CATSKTGTSGEGHGELFF	TRBV15	TRBJ2-2	18	TRBD2	NA
TGTGCCAGCAGCCAAGCCGTCCTTGTTGGGGAGGGGACCACCGGGGAGCTGTTTTTT	CASSQAVLVGEGTTGELFF	TRBV14	TRBJ2-2	19	TRBD2	few
TGCGCCAGCAGTGATAGGAGCGGGAGGTTTCTTAAAAACATTCAGTACTTC	CASSDRSGRFLKNIQYF	TRBV10-2	TRBJ2-4	17	TRBD2	once
TGTGCCTGGAGTGACCTACAGGGGATTAGGTACGAGCAGTACTTC	CAWSDLQGIRYEQYF	TRBV30	TRBJ2-7	15	TRBD1	once
TGCAGCGTTGAAGATATTCTAGTTAGGTCGCAGTATTTT	CSVEDILVRSQYF	TRBV29-1	TRBJ2-3	13	NA	NA
TGTGCCAGTAGTATACCCGTGGGGGCTTCGGAAGCTTTCTTT	CASSIPVGASEAFF	TRBV19	TRBJ1-1	14	NA	NA